These T cell receptor beta chains were read from a single sample in a study of blood T cell repertoires in COVID-19. The assay was immunoSEQ multiplex PCR, and TCRdb's table has in-frame clones only and misses some. Of about 44,000 clones listed, around 93% are singletons. The source material was peripheral blood. Source of these receptors: a human donor in a cohort sampled during active COVID-19. Both conserved end residues are part of each CDR3. Each record gives: J gene, V gene, clone size, D gene, CDR3 DNA, CDR3 protein. A D gene is named only where the DNA matches it firmly. The size entry is marked missing in some rows and otherwise reads once, few, many or a size class.

TRBJ2-3 | TRBV4-3 | - | - | TGCGCCAGCAGCCAAGACAGGTACACAGATACGCAGTATTTT | CASSQDRYTDTQYF
TRBJ2-5 | TRBV4-1 | - | TRBD2 | TGCGCCAGCAGCCAACCCGGGCGGGGGGGCCGGGTTCTGGAGACCCAGTACTTC | CASSQPGRGGRVLETQYF
TRBJ1-2 | TRBV3-1/TRBV3-2 | - | - | TGTGCCAGCAGCCCCCAAAGGAGGGGTGGCTACACCTTC | CASSPQRRGGYTF
TRBJ2-3 | TRBV28 | - | TRBD1 | TGTGCCAGCAGTCACGACAGGGCCGCCACAGATACGCAGTATTTT | CASSHDRAATDTQYF
TRBJ2-5 | TRBV2 | - | - | TGTGCCAGCAGTGGAGGGTTTGGGGAGACCCAGTACTTC | CASSGGFGETQYF
TRBJ1-1 | TRBV5-5 | - | TRBD1 | TGTGCCAGCAGCCGGGACAGGCAGAACACTGAAGCTTTCTTT | CASSRDRQNTEAFF
TRBJ1-2 | TRBV5-1 | - | - | TGCGCCAGCAGCAAAGACACCTATGGCTACACCTTC | CASSKDTYGYTF
TRBJ2-5 | TRBV11-2 | - | TRBD2 | TGTGCCAGCAGCTCCCCCCGGACTAGCGGATCTCGGAAGACCCAGTACTTC | CASSSPRTSGSRKTQYF
TRBJ2-2 | TRBV24-1 | once | TRBD1 | TGTGCCACCAGTGACAGACAGGGGGCGAACACCGGGGAGCTGTTTTTT | CATSDRQGANTGELFF
TRBJ2-1 | TRBV7-9 | - | TRBD2 | TGTGCCAGCAGCCGAAGCGGGGGGGCCGAGGAGCAGTTCTTC | CASSRSGGAEEQFF
TRBJ1-3 | TRBV27 | - | - | TGTGCCAGCAAAGAGAGCGGGAGGGACACCATATATTTT | CASKESGRDTIYF
TRBJ1-4 | TRBV20-1 | - | TRBD1 | TGCAGTGCTAGTATTCGACAGGGAGCGAACGAAAAACTGTTTTTT | CSASIRQGANEKLFF
TRBJ2-7 | TRBV13 | - | - | TGTGCCAGCAGCCCTCTAGGGGGGGCCTCCCACGAGCAGTACTTC | CASSPLGGASHEQYF
TRBJ2-7 | TRBV9 | - | TRBD1 | TGTGCCAGCAGCCCTGCGGACAGGGGGTCCTACGAGCAGTACTTC | CASSPADRGSYEQYF
TRBJ2-1 | TRBV5-1 | - | TRBD2 | TGCGCCACCGGACTAGCGGCTCCCAATGAGCAGTTCTTC | CATGLAAPNEQFF
TRBJ2-1 | TRBV25-1 | - | - | TGTGCCAGCAGTGAATTCGGCAGCGGTACATACAATGAGCAGTTCTTC | CASSEFGSGTYNEQFF
TRBJ2-7 | TRBV27 | - | - | TGTGCCAGCAGTAGGAGCTCCTACGAGCAGTACTTC | CASSRSSYEQYF
TRBJ2-7 | TRBV6-2/TRBV6-3 | - | - | TGTGCCAGCAGTTTAAACAGAAGGGGGGGTGGCTTCTACGAGCAGTACTTC | CASSLNRRGGGFYEQYF
TRBJ2-1 | TRBV5-1 | - | TRBD1 | TGCGCCAGCAGCTTGGGCGGGACAGGGGATTCAATGAAGCAGTTCTTC | CASSLGGTGDSMKQFF
TRBJ2-1 | TRBV5-6 | - | TRBD2 | TGTGCCAGCAGCCCAGGGACTAGCGCGAACAATGAGCAGTTCTTC | CASSPGTSANNEQFF
TRBJ2-3 | TRBV10-3 | - | - | TGTGCCGCAGGCGACGACGTCACAGATACGCAGTATTTT | CAAGDDVTDTQYF
TRBJ2-2 | TRBV19 | - | - | TGTGCCAGTAGCCGTGTAGCGCTGGGAAGCGGGGAGCTGTTTTTT | CASSRVALGSGELFF
TRBJ2-3 | TRBV19 | - | - | TGTGCCAGTAGTATTGCCCCGGGTGGCACAGATACGCAGTATTTT | CASSIAPGGTDTQYF